This T cell receptor beta chain stems from a study of control samples from healthy donors and cancer patients. This CDR3 is 13 amino acids long. From germline, CDR1 is MDHEN and CDR2 SYDVKM. V lost 5 bases, J lost 7 bases, and 11 bases lay in between. Assay: immunoSEQ multiplex PCR; the TCRdb copy retains only in-frame clones and omits some. Of about 230,000 clones listed, about four fifths are singletons. The V and J genes are TRBV28 and TRBJ1-4, with no clear D. What was sequenced was PBMCs. This receptor was taken from a woman aged 55-70 years with lung cancer. CDR3 in amino acids: CASSPYTGEKLFF. The CDR3 region has the DNA TGTGCCAGCAGTCCTTATACGGGTGAAAAACTGTTTTTT.